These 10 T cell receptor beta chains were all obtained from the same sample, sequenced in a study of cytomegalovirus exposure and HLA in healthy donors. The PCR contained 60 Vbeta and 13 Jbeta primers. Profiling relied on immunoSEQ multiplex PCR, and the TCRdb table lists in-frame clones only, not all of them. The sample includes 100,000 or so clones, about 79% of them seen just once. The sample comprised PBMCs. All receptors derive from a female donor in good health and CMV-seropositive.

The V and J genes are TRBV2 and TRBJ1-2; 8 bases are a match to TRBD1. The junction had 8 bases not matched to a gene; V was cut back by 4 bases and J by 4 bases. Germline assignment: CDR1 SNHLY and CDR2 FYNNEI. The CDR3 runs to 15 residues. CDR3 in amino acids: CASSARGLAGYGYTF. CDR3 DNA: TGTGCCAGCAGTGCCAGGGGGCTCGCAGGCTATGGCTACACCTTC.

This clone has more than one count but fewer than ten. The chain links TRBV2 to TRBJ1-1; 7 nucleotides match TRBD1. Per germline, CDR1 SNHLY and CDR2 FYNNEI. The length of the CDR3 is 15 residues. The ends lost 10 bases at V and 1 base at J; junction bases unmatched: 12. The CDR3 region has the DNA TGTGCCAACTTGACCCCGGGACAGCGGAACACTGAAGCTTTCTTT. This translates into CANLTPGQRNTEAFF.

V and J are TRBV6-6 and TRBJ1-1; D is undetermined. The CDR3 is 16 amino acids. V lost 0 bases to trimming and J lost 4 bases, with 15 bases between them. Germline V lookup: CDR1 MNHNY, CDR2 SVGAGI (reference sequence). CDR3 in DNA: TGTGCCAGCAGTTACTCTTCAATAGATAGAACCACTGAAGCTTTCTTT. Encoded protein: CASSYSSIDRTTEAFF.

DNA of the CDR3: TGTGCCAGCAGCTCCCGGGAGGGCGTTGGAAACACCATATATTTT. It translates to CASSSREGVGNTIYF. The J gene is TRBJ1-3, the V gene TRBV7-9; no clear D. CDR1 is SEHNR, CDR2 FQNEAQ, per germline (reference sequence). This CDR3 comprises 15 residues. Trimming left V 4 bases short and J 3 bases short, with 13 bases between.

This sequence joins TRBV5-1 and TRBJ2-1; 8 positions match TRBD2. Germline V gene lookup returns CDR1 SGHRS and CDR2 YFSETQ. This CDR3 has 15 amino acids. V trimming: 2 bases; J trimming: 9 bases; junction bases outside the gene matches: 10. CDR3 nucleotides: TGCGCCAGCAGCTTCGGGGGGGGGTCCAGCGGTGAGCAGTTCTTC. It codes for CASSFGGGSSGEQFF.

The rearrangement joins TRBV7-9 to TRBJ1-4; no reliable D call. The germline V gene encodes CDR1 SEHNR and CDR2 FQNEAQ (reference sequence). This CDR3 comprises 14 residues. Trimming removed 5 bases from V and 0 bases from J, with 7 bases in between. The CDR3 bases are TGTGCCAGCAGCAGCATAGCAACTAATGAAAAACTGTTTTTT. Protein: CASSSIATNEKLFF.

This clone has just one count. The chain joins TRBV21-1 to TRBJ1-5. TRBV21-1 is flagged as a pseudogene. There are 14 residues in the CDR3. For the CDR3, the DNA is TGTGCCAGCTGGAGGGGAGGAAGCAATCAGCCCCAGCATTTT. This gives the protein CASWRGGSNQPQHF.

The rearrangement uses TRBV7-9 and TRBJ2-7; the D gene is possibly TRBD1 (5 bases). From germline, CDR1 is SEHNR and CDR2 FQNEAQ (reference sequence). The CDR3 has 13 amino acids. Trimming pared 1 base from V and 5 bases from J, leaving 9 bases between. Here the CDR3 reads CASSLGPGNEQYF. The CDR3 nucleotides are TGTGCCAGCAGCTTAGGTCCAGGGAACGAGCAGTACTTC. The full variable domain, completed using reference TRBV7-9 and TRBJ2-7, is DTGVSQNPRHKITKRGQNVTFRCDPISEHNRLYWYRQTLGQGPEFLTYFQNEAQLEKSRLLSDRFSAERPKGSFSTLEIQRTEQGDSAMYLCASSLGPGNEQYFGPGTRLTVT.

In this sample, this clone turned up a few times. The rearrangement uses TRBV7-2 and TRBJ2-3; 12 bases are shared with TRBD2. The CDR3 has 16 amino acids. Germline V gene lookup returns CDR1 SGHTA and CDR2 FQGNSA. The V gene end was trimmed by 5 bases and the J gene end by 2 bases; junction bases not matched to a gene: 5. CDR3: CASSRGLAGHTDTQYF. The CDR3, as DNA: TGTGCCAGCAGCCGAGGACTAGCGGGGCACACAGATACGCAGTATTTT.

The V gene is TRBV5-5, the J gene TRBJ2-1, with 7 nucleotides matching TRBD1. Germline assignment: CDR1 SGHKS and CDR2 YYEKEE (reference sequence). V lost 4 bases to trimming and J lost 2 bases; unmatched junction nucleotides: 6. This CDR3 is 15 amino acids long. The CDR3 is CASSPRTGPYNEQFF. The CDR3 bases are TGTGCCAGCAGCCCACGGACAGGTCCCTACAATGAGCAGTTCTTC.